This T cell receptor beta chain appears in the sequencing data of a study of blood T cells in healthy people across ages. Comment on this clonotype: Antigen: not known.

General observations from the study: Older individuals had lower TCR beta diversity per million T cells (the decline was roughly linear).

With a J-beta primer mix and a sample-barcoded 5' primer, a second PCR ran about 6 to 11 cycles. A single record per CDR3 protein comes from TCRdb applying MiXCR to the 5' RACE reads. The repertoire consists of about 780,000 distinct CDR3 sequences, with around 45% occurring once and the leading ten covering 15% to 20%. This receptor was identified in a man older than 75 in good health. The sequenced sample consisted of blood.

The CDR3: CASSRAGLAGYHEQFF. The CDR3 DNA is TGTGCCAGCAGCCGAGCCGGACTAGCGGGATACCACGAGCAGTTCTTC. This chain links TRBV27 with TRBJ2-1; 12 nucleotides match TRBD2. V dropped 6 bases and J dropped 10; count of bases not matched to a gene: 13. The germline CDR1 and CDR2 sequences are MNHEY and SMNVEV (reference sequence). The CDR3 loop spans 16 amino acids.